This T cell receptor (beta chain) comes out of a study of cytomegalovirus exposure and HLA in healthy donors (dated by TCRdb to about 2017). Context from the whole study: An earlier analysis of roughly 500 of the donors reported more than 250 Gb of sequence data and 100 million to 140 million unique TCR beta sequences from roughly 180 million T cells. Roughly 290 gigabases of sequencing data and around 88 million unique TCR sequences made up an early release that covered approximately 620 HLA-typed donors. Among the roughly 400 genotyped donors, 75% to 90% belonged to the genetic ancestry cluster associated with self-reported Caucasian donors. The aim of the study was to test whether cataloging public T cell receptors could identify signatures of past pathogen exposure. The study profiled the T cell repertoires of 550 to 700 subjects by immunosequencing and related them to cytomegalovirus serostatus. Besides the first cohort of 550 to 750 subjects, a separate validation cohort made up of 90 to 150 different subjects was used. The study combined high-throughput TCR immunosequencing, statistical association of individual TCRs with disease status, and machine learning to predict cytomegalovirus infection status. In a later analysis, previously published TCR beta repertoires from 666 donors were re-analyzed and high-resolution HLA genotyping was added so that TCR occurrence patterns could be studied. In the later analysis, no new phenotypic data were used to find candidate immune exposures; instead, reliance was placed on TCR beta sequences and their occurrence across donors. An earlier analysis of several hundred of the donors applied high-throughput TCR beta sequencing to assess whether each TCR beta V gene segment acted as functional or pseudogenic. Donor age, sex, ethnicity and CMV serostatus were collected together with the repertoire data. A later genetic analysis used genome-wide SNP genotypes for about three fifths of the 666 donors, treating that subset as a discovery cohort. Every discovery cohort repertoire had been produced on one sequencing platform. Class I and class II HLA loci were covered by the typing at four-digit resolution. Typing coverage differed by locus: A, B, C, DRB1 and DQB1 were typed in about 629-640 donors, DQA1 in about 510, DPA1 in around 610, and DPB1 in about 450. Roughly 5 DR-DQ haplotypes were handled as single units for association and clustering, since linkage in the cohort was strong. Among around 400 genotyped donors of the cohort, an average of approximately 220,000 unique TCR beta nucleotide sequences was sequenced per donor, of which approximately 18% were non-productive. Broad study findings and their caveats: Several of the top co-occurrence clusters appeared to be linked to parvovirus B19, influenza, CMV and Epstein-Barr virus, according to a later analysis. For the cohort, immune exposure information was limited to CMV serostatus. Only TCR beta chains were sequenced in this cohort, and the absence of alpha or paired-chain data limited detectable features. Roughly uniform sequencing depth across donors was assumed in presence/absence analyses, although this assumption may not hold. A total of about 180 TCR beta chains were listed by the study as associated with cytomegalovirus. Correlated functional status among segregating V segments might be attributable to linkage disequilibrium, but an unknown experimental factor could not be ruled out. Most TCR sequences were seen in very few donors, while some public TCRs were found in many individuals. In a later genetic analysis, a missense DCLRE1C variant was associated with V-gene and J-gene trimming of TCR beta chains, and the association was replicated in an independent cohort. A later genetic analysis reported fewer N-insertions in productive TCRs among donors in an Asian-associated ancestry cluster than the approximately 700-donor mean. The authors suggested that the approach could potentially be generalized to other disease states and immunological phenotypes. The 87-base-pair reads could not distinguish some IMGT-functional V segments, including TRBV6-2 and TRBV6-3, so those segments were excluded. Three of the identified cytomegalovirus-associated TCR beta chains were confirmed in vitro to be specific for cytomegalovirus antigens. A further reported finding was that TCR beta sequences accurately predicted the HLA-A and HLA-B alleles for most subjects in the first cohort. In a later analysis, HLA-associated TCR beta chains showed more clonal expansion and lower generation probabilities than non-associated chains that were equally common. Strong co-occurrence of HLA alleles, especially DR and DQ, made assigning TCR associations to individual alleles difficult. At a false discovery rate of 0.05, a later analysis linked roughly 17,000 TCR beta sequences to specific HLA alleles. In an earlier analysis of roughly 560 of the donors, most TCR beta V segments were observed in productive rearrangements about 87% or about 30% of the time, broadly matching IMGT annotations. Some 16 rarely observed V segments, including chromosome 9 orphons, were excluded from the earlier analysis of a few hundred of the donors because counts were too low. The classifier was reported to diagnose cytomegalovirus status with high specificity and sensitivity in both the original and validation cohorts. Because some donors lacked HLA typing at each locus, the association tests relied only on the typed subset. According to a later analysis, most CMV-associated TCR beta chains appeared to be HLA-restricted, and the HLA associations seemed to be driven largely by CMV exposure. According to a later analysis, TCR association rates differed among HLA loci, with DRB1 alleles showing the most associated TCRs and HLA-C alleles showing the fewest. A group of highly shared sequence variants was considered likely to be a technical artifact of the sequencing pipeline.

Notes on this clone: Its antigen target is currently unknown. It has no much larger one-base neighbor in the sample; base qualities were not kept.

The cohort comprised 666 healthy bone marrow donors. All cohort members were sampled while nominally healthy, although unrecorded immune exposures were likely present. Of the 700 or so cohort members, around 290 had a positive CMV serostatus and about 400 had a negative one, while no CMV serostatus was recorded for the donor. A peripheral blood sample was provided by each donor, and peripheral blood mononuclear cells were used for TCR beta sequencing. The Qiagen DNeasy Blood Extraction Kit was used to extract genomic DNA from the blood cell samples. The library was made by the immunoSEQ multiplex PCR assay. The multiplex PCR relied on a mix of 60 forward primers for TCR Vbeta segments and 13 reverse primers for TCR Jbeta segments. Amplification of the CDR3 region of rearranged TCR beta genes was performed with a multiplex PCR assay on genomic DNA. The amplified TCR beta libraries were sequenced on the Illumina HiSeq System as 87-base-pair reads. Concerning the study's data processing: Across the 670 or so repertoires, a later analysis counted roughly 77 million unique TCR beta chains, around 10 million of which were shared by at least two donors. To remove PCR and sequencing errors, raw reads were error-corrected and collapsed into unique sequences using a nearest-neighbor algorithm that merged closely related sequences. V, D and J gene segments were assigned by aligning CDR3 sequences to IMGT reference sequences. Each retained sequence needed at least a six-nucleotide match to both a V gene segment and a J gene segment. A rearrangement counted as productive if the CDR3 had no stop codons and remained in frame with V and J, and every other rearrangement counted as non-productive. Following IMGT convention, CDR3 was defined as the stretch from the second conserved V-encoded cysteine to the conserved J-encoded phenylalanine. Sequences without an unambiguous match to a single V gene segment were excluded from the earlier analysis of 450 to 650 of the donors. In an earlier analysis of several hundred of the donors, V segments were called functional above 56.7% productive rearrangements and were called segregating when the between-donor standard deviation exceeded 5%. A statistical classification framework was built to diagnose cytomegalovirus status from the catalog of TCR beta chain sequences. A later analysis assigned V and J genes by comparing TCR nucleotide sequences with IMGT/GENE-DB human TR gene sequences. In a later analysis, CDR3 sequences and most-parsimonious VDJ recombination scenarios were assigned using the TCRdist pipeline. A later analysis defined each TCR beta chain by its CDR3 amino acid sequence plus V-gene family, and excluded reads lacking a unique V-gene family. To address suspected cross-contamination and a sequencing artifact, a later analysis removed several hundred highly shared, low-generation-probability nucleotide sequences. For each public chain, a later analysis derived a clonal expansion index from normalized ranks of inferred template counts within each repertoire. A later analysis computed generation probabilities with a VDJ recombination model fitted to out-of-frame rearrangements, and checked the results against IGoR. Hypergeometric tests were used in a later analysis to score TCR-TCR, TCR-HLA and TCR-CMV co-occurrence, with a repertoire-size bias correction applied to the TCR pairs. To estimate false discovery rates, a later analysis permuted the HLA or CMV assignments 20 times. In a later analysis, co-occurring TCRs were grouped with DBSCAN, and TCRdist sequence similarity was added when clustering was performed within HLA-allele-positive subsets. Co-occurrence clustering excluded repertoires with fewer than 30,000 or more than 120,000 public chains, plus five with anomalous nucleotide sharing. As stored in TCRdb, this immuneACCESS dataset retains in-frame rearrangements with V and J assigned. A fraction of the clones does not appear; measured against another copy, unresolved V genes explain less than half of the discrepancy, and the remainder lacks a known reason. V, J and clone size reflect that table, while D and trimming were determined from the DNA. This sample holds 42,000 or so clones; around half were observed only once. Over 10% of the sample goes to the ten largest clones.

For this chain, trimming is 0 bases at the V end and 4 bases at the J end, and the number of junction bases without a gene match is 4. CDR1 and CDR2 are read off the germline V gene as MNHEY and SVGAGI. The CDR3 spans 15 residues, from the cysteine through the phenylalanine. The sequence is cut down to CDR3 DNA, 45 bases in frame from base 1. This receptor chain uses TRBV6-5 and TRBJ2-7; 9 nucleotides in the junction match TRBD2. The clonotype was recovered from a human donor in good health. Sequences were obtained from PBMCs. At the DNA level, the sequence is TGTGCCAGCAGTTACTCCCTAAGCGGGGGGTACGAGCAGTACTTC. This encodes CASSYSLSGGYEQYF.